The 5 T cell receptor beta chains given below trace back to one sample, sequenced in a study of response to subunit inactivated influenza vaccine. In TCRdb, the RT-PCR reads were re-called with MiXCR into one record per CDR3 protein. This sample has some 850,000 distinct CDR3 sequences; 18% occur once, and the top ten carry approximately 11%. The starting material was PBMCs from blood, obtained 4 to 6 days after vaccination. The receptors here all came from a man aged 45-65 years who received an inactivated influenza vaccine.

The CDR3 loop is CASSQQGLAGFNEQFF. Here the CDR3 DNA reads TGCGCCAGCAGCCAACAGGGACTAGCGGGATTTAATGAGCAGTTCTTC. V is TRBV4-3 and J is TRBJ2-1, with 13 positions matching TRBD2. Unmatched junction bases numbered 5, after V lost 2 bases and J lost 7 bases. The CDR3 has 16 residues. The germline V gene has CDR1 LGHNA and CDR2 YSLEER.

The chain employs TRBV20-1 and TRBJ1-5, with TRBD1 as a possible D gene (5 bases). The CDR3 runs to 12 residues. CDR1 and CDR2 (germline): DFQATT, SNEGSKA (reference sequence). Trimming cost V 4 bases and J 11 bases, with 15 bases left between them. The CDR3 protein is CSAIGTVSAQHF. CDR3 bases: TGCAGTGCTATCGGGACCGTCTCAGCCCAGCATTTT.

The CDR3 region is CASSRNGGDNYGYTF. The DNA for the CDR3 is TGTGCCAGCAGCCGTAACGGCGGGGATAACTATGGCTACACCTTC. The rearrangement uses TRBV7-9 and TRBJ1-2; D remains ambiguous. This CDR3 spans 15 amino acids. Deletions cut 5 bases from V and 1 base from J, with 14 bases between. CDR1 is SEHNR and CDR2 is FQNEAQ in the germline V gene (reference sequence).

This rearrangement joins TRBV28 to TRBJ2-7, with TRBD1 as a possible D gene (5 bases). CDR3 size: 14 residues. From germline, CDR1 is MDHEN and CDR2 SYDVKM. V was pared by 4 bases and J by 1 base, with 11 bases between. DNA for the CDR3: TGTGCCAGCAGTTCTCCGGACAAGTCCTACGAGCAGTACTTC. Its translation: CASSSPDKSYEQYF.

This clonotype was seen many times. V is TRBV20-1 and J is TRBJ1-5, with D unresolved. Trimming left V 5 bases short and J 0 bases short, with 11 bases between. Germline V gene sequence: CDR1 DFQATT, CDR2 SNEGSKA (reference sequence). The CDR3 loop spans 14 amino acids. The CDR3 sequence: CSAQGLTSNQPQHF. DNA of the CDR3: TGCAGTGCTCAAGGACTGACTAGCAATCAGCCCCAGCATTTT.